This T cell receptor (beta chain) was identified in a study of control samples from healthy donors and cancer patients. The CDR3 has 15 amino acids. The germline gives CDR1 LGHNT, CDR2 FRNRAP. V lost 6 bases, J lost 2 bases, and 17 bases lay in between. Profiling relied on immunoSEQ multiplex PCR, and the TCRdb table lists in-frame clones only, not all of them. The data contain under 200,000 clones, roughly nine tenths of them singletons. The chain recombines TRBV12-5 with TRBJ2-7; D uncertain. The receptor was derived from a woman in her twenties or thirties in good health. The sequenced sample consisted of blood. CDR3 bases: TGTGCTAGTGGGTCACCTCTTGGGCAGACCTACGAGCAGTACTTC. This translates into CASGSPLGQTYEQYF. Full variable domain (rest looked up from reference TRBV12-5 and TRBJ2-7): DARVTQTPRHKVTEMGQEVTMRCQPILGHNTVFWYRQTMMQGLELLAYFRNRAPLDDSGMPKDRFSAEMPDATLATLKIQPSEPRDSAVYFCASGSPLGQTYEQYFGPGTRLTVT.